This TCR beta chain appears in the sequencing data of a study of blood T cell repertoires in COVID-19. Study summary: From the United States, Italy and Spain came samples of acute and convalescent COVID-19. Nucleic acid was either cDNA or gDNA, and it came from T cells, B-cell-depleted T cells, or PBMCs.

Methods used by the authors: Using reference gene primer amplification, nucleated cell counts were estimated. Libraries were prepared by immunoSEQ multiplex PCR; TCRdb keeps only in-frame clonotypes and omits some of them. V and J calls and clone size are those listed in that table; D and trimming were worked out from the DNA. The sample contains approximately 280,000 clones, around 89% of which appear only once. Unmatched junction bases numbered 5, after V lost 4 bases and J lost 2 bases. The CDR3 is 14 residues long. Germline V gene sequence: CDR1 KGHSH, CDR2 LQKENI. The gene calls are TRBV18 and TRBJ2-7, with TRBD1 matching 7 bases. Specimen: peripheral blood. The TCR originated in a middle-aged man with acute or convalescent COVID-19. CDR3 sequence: CASSLGTATYEQYF. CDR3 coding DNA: TGTGCCAGCTCACTTGGGACAGCGACCTACGAGCAGTACTTC.